The 21 T cell receptor beta chains below come from one sample, sequenced in a study of blood T cell repertoires in COVID-19. The data were produced by immunoSEQ multiplex PCR, yet TCRdb's version contains in-frame clones alone and is incomplete. The sample holds about 230,000 clones, 86% seen once. Sequencing was done on a sample of PBMCs or T cells enriched from blood (not recorded which). The receptor source for this set is a young man who had recovered from COVID-19.

This clone was seen a few times. Here the CDR3 DNA reads TGTGCCAGCAGCCAAGACAGGGGATCCATTGCAGATACGCAGTATTTT. Residues: CASSQDRGSIADTQYF. V is TRBV14 and J is TRBJ2-3, with D perhaps TRBD1 (6 bases). The V end lost 0 bases, the J end lost 4 bases, and 14 bases lay between the germline ends. The CDR3 has 16 residues. Germline V lookup: CDR1 SGHDN, CDR2 FVKESK. Variable domain in full (rest from reference TRBV14 and TRBJ2-3): EAGVTQFPSHSVIEKGQTVTLRCDPISGHDNLYWYRRVMGKEIKFLLHFVKESKQDESGMPNNRFLAERTGGTYSTLKVQPAELEDSGVYFCASSQDRGSIADTQYFGPGTRLTVL.

The chain employs TRBV19 and TRBJ2-7; a possible D gene is TRBD1 (6 bases). CDR1 LNHDA and CDR2 SQIVND come from the germline V gene (reference sequence). The ends were cut back, 0 bases at V and 2 bases at J, with 11 bases in the middle. CDR3 length: 15 residues. The CDR3 DNA reads TGTGCCAGTAGTATAGAGACAGGCCTGACCTACGAGCAGTACTTC. This encodes CASSIETGLTYEQYF.

V gene TRBV27 combines with J gene TRBJ1-2; D gene uncertain. V was shortened by 6 bases and J by 3 bases, with 8 bases between the two germline ends. Germline loops: CDR1 MNHEY, CDR2 SMNVEV (reference sequence). This CDR3 has 12 amino acids. The CDR3 loop reads CASSDTDYGYTF. DNA of the CDR3: TGTGCCAGCAGCGATACTGACTATGGCTACACCTTC.

The chain carries TRBV6-5 and TRBJ1-4, with D possibly TRBD1 on 6 matching bases. Deletions cut 6 bases from V and 8 bases from J, with 16 bases between. Germline V gene sequence: CDR1 MNHEY, CDR2 SVGAGI. This CDR3 has 14 amino acids. The CDR3 DNA follows: TGTGCCAGCAGCCAGCCCCAGGGGTACGAAAAACTGTTTTTT. As protein: CASSQPQGYEKLFF.

The chain uses TRBV2 and TRBJ2-7; D ambiguous. The CDR3 is made up of 12 amino acids. Trimming cost V 6 bases and J 7 bases, with 13 bases left between them. Germline V lookup: CDR1 SNHLY, CDR2 FYNNEI. The CDR3 loop is CASRASTREQYF. In DNA form, the CDR3 reads TGTGCCAGCAGGGCCAGCACGAGGGAGCAGTACTTC.

The genes are TRBV7-9 and TRBJ2-5; tentatively, D is TRBD2 (6 bases). Germline CDR1 SEHNR, CDR2 FQNEAQ (reference sequence). The CDR3 runs 13 residues. Trimming took off 0 bases at V and 5 bases at J, with 7 bases between the two ends. The CDR3, as DNA: TGTGCCAGCAGCTTAGCAGGGAGGGAGACCCAGTACTTC. It translates to CASSLAGRETQYF. The full variable domain, in which reference TRBV7-9 and TRBJ2-5 provide the parts outside the CDR3, is DTGVSQNPRHKITKRGQNVTFRCDPISEHNRLYWYRQTLGQGPEFLTYFQNEAQLEKSRLLSDRFSAERPKGSFSTLEIQRTEQGDSAMYLCASSLAGRETQYFGPGTRLLVL.

V gene TRBV5-6 combines with J gene TRBJ2-7; D might be TRBD1 (5 bases). CDR1 is SGHDT, CDR2 YYEEEE, per germline. This CDR3 comprises 15 residues. The V gene lost 1 base and the J gene lost 2 bases, with 13 bases spanning the gap. The CDR3 spells CASSLIQARAYEQYF. DNA of the CDR3: TGTGCCAGCAGCTTGATACAGGCAAGAGCCTACGAGCAGTACTTC.

This chain links TRBV12-5 with TRBJ2-2, with TRBD1 identical over 10 bases. CDR1 LGHNT and CDR2 FRNRAP come from the germline V gene. Trimming at V came to 5 bases and at J to 5 bases, leaving 5 bases not matched to a gene. This CDR3 is built from 15 residues. Here the CDR3 reads CASGGQGGNTGELFF. The CDR3 DNA reads TGTGCTAGTGGTGGACAGGGGGGGAATACCGGGGAGCTGTTTTTT.

The gene calls are TRBV5-1 and TRBJ2-2; TRBD1 agrees at 8 bases. The CDR3 runs to 13 residues. Germline CDR1 and CDR2: SGHRS and YFSETQ. The ends lost 5 bases at V and 5 bases at J; junction bases unmatched: 2. The CDR3 spells CASRDRDTGELFF. CDR3 bases: TGCGCCAGCAGGGACAGGGATACCGGGGAGCTGTTTTTT. Looking up the rest from reference TRBV5-1 and TRBJ2-2 gives the full variable domain: KAGVTQTPRYLIKTRGQQVTLSCSPISGHRSVSWYQQTPGQGLQFLFEYFSETQRNKGNFPGRFSGRQFSNSRSEMNVSTLELGDSALYLCASRDRDTGELFFGEGSRLTVL.

The CDR3 DNA sequence: TGTGCCAGCAGTTTAGGCGGGTACAATGAGCAGTTCTTC. Translated: CASSLGGYNEQFF. This chain uses TRBV28 with TRBJ2-1, with D possibly matching TRBD2 (5 bases). The CDR3 runs 13 residues. The germline V gene has CDR1 MDHEN and CDR2 SYDVKM. V was shortened by 2 bases and J by 4 bases, with 6 bases between the two germline ends.

The chain carries TRBV28 and TRBJ2-7; maybe TRBD1 (7 bases). Germline CDR1 is MDHEN and CDR2 is SYDVKM. The germline V and J ends were trimmed by 4 bases and 0 bases, with 16 bases remaining between them. The CDR3 is 16 amino acids. This CDR3 is CASSSTRGTASYEQYF. The CDR3 nucleotides read TGTGCCAGCAGTTCAACCCGCGGGACAGCCTCCTACGAGCAGTACTTC.

The V gene is TRBV9, the J gene TRBJ2-7; possible D gene TRBD1, 6 bases. From germline, CDR1 is SGDLS and CDR2 YYNGEE. The CDR3 is 13 residues long. With 4 bases removed from V and 6 bases from J, the gap between germline ends came to 14 bases. The CDR3 protein is CASSFRQDTEQYF. CDR3 in DNA: TGTGCCAGCAGCTTTCGACAGGATACCGAGCAGTACTTC.

Note on this clone: The same CDR3 can be traced to other DNA sequences in this sample. The rearrangement uses TRBV7-9 and TRBJ1-6, with D tentatively TRBD1 (5 bases). The V gene's germline CDR1 is SEHNR and CDR2 FQNEAQ (reference sequence). The V gene lost 5 bases and the J gene lost 5 bases, with 16 bases spanning the gap. The CDR3 consists of 16 residues. CDR3 in amino acids: CASSAGVGANNSPLHF. The CDR3 region has the DNA TGTGCCAGCAGCGCGGGGGTGGGCGCTAATAATTCACCCCTCCACTTT.

This rearrangement joins TRBV3-1 (or the pseudogene TRBV3-2) to TRBJ2-7; D may be TRBD2 (5 bases). Trimming took 4 bases from V and 3 from J, leaving 7 bases between them. CDR3 length: 12 amino acids. The V gene's germline CDR1 is LGHDT and CDR2 YNNKEL (reference sequence). This chain's CDR3 is CASSRTRYEQYF. In DNA form, the CDR3 reads TGTGCCAGCAGCCGGACTCGCTACGAGCAGTACTTC.

The chain joins TRBV5-1 to TRBJ2-5; D may be TRBD1 (5 bases). The CDR3 runs 14 residues. Germline-derived CDR1 and CDR2 are SGHRS and YFSETQ. Trimming shortened V by 0 bases and J by 5 bases, and 11 bases separated the two germline ends. CDR3: CASSLELGQETQYF. DNA for the CDR3: TGCGCCAGCAGCTTGGAGCTGGGGCAGGAGACCCAGTACTTC.

This clone was seen more than once but under ten times. The gene calls are TRBV6-5 and TRBJ2-6, with D possibly matching TRBD1 (6 bases). Germline loops: CDR1 MNHEY, CDR2 SVGAGI. The CDR3 totals 16 residues. V was pared by 4 bases and J by 0 bases, with 10 bases between. The CDR3 DNA reads as TGTGCCAGCAGTTCTGGACAGTACTCTGGGGCCAACGTCCTGACTTTC. This gives the protein CASSSGQYSGANVLTF.

V is TRBV7-9 and J is TRBJ2-1; the match to TRBD2 covers 8 bases. The trim removed 3 bases at V and 1 base at J, leaving 2 bases unmatched. The CDR3 extends over 15 amino acids. Germline V gives CDR1 SEHNR, CDR2 FQNEAQ (reference sequence). DNA of the CDR3: TGTGCCAGCAGCTTCAGCGGGGGTTCCTACAATGAGCAGTTCTTC. This codes for CASSFSGGSYNEQFF.

The chain is built from TRBV7-9 and TRBJ2-3; 12 bases fit TRBD2. The V segment lost 7 bases and the J segment 5 bases; nucleotides outside the gene matches: 10. CDR1 SEHNR and CDR2 FQNEAQ come from the germline V gene (reference sequence). The CDR3 is 16 amino acids. The CDR3 region has the DNA TGTGCCAGCACGTTCAGACTAGCGGGAGCGAGAGATACGCAGTATTTT. Its translation: CASTFRLAGARDTQYF.

The CDR3 sequence: CASSQENCAYEQYF. Written as DNA, the CDR3 is TGTGCCAGCAGCCAAGAGAACTGCGCCTACGAGCAGTACTTC. V is TRBV14 and J is TRBJ2-7; D gene ambiguous. In germline, CDR1 is SGHDN, CDR2 FVKESK. The CDR3 is 14 residues long. V lost 0 bases to trimming and J lost 2 bases, with 8 bases between them.

The chain is built from TRBV6-4 and TRBJ2-7, with D possibly matching TRBD2 (6 bases). The CDR3 runs to 13 residues. V was trimmed by 7 bases and J by 3 bases, leaving 13 bases between them. In germline, CDR1 is MRHNA, CDR2 SNTAGT. The CDR3 coding sequence is TGTGCCAGCATCACGGGACTCATCTACGAGCAGTACTTC. It specifies CASITGLIYEQYF.

The chain joins TRBV5-1 to TRBJ2-1; 9 bases agree with TRBD1. Germline CDR1 SGHRS, CDR2 YFSETQ. This CDR3 is built from 14 residues. Germline trimming cut 4 bases from V and 9 bases from J; bases unmatched to any gene: 8. In DNA, the CDR3 is TGCGCCAGCAGCCCGGGACAGGGTAATTCTGAGCAGTTCTTC. It yields the protein CASSPGQGNSEQFF.